This T cell receptor beta chain originates from a study of OX40 agonist ivuxolimab in advanced cancers. Study at large: Patients with prior anti-PD-1, anti-PD-L1 or anti-CTLA-4 therapy were eligible; 40% had some. Overall study findings and caveats: The authors did not determine the antigen specificity of the expanded peripheral T cells. Clones of CD4+ and CD8+ blood T cells grew by week 6 at doses of 0.1 to 3.0 mg/kg.

Concerning this clone itself: Its cognate antigen is unknown.

It was autoimmune disease history or systemic immunosuppression that excluded patients. Per germline, CDR1 LGHNA and CDR2 YSLEER. The CDR3 spans 18 residues. V dropped 0 bases and J dropped 4; count of bases not matched to a gene: 12. Assay used: immunoSEQ multiplex PCR; TCRdb lists only in-frame clones, some missing. The repertoire has roughly 110,000 clones, roughly nine tenths of them found once; the top ten carry 0.4% to 0.6%. The receptor was isolated from an adult with an advanced solid tumor such as melanoma, head and neck, liver or kidney cancer. The sample here was CD4+ or CD8+ T cells sorted from blood, taken in a trial of the OX40 agonist ivuxolimab. This chain connects TRBV4-3 to TRBJ2-7; 10 nucleotides line up with TRBD2. CDR3 residues: CASSQDQGVAGGRYEQYF. The CDR3, as DNA: TGCGCCAGCAGCCAAGATCAAGGGGTAGCGGGGGGTCGGTACGAGCAGTACTTC.